This TCR beta chain was sequenced in a study of cytomegalovirus exposure and HLA in healthy donors. Study at large: According to later analysis, the same platform produced the roughly 120 validation and 666 first-cohort repertoires.

Broader study findings: In vitro testing confirmed a few CMV-associated chains as specific for CMV antigens.

About this clone: The antigen remains undetermined.

CDR1 and CDR2 (germline): SGHAT, FQNNGV. The V end lost 4 bases, the J end lost 0 bases, and 7 bases lay between the germline ends. CDR3 length: 14 residues. Clones were sequenced by immunoSEQ multiplex PCR, and TCRdb holds only the in-frame ones, with some missing. The sample contains approximately 150,000 clones, 91% of which appear only once. The V call is TRBV11-2, the J call TRBJ1-5; D ambiguous. Sequencing was carried out using PBMCs. This clonotype was sampled from a man in his late teens or twenties in good health and CMV-seronegative. The CDR3 nucleotides read TGTGCCAGCAGCTCCAATCCTAGCAATCAGCCCCAGCATTTT. This gives the protein CASSSNPSNQPQHF.